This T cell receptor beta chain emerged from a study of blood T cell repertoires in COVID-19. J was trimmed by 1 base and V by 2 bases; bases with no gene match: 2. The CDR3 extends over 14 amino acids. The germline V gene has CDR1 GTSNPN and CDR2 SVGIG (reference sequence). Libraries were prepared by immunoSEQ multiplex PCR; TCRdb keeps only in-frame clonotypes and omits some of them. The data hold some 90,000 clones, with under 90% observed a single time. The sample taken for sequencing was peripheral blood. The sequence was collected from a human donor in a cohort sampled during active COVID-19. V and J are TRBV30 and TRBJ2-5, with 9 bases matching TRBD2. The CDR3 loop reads CAWSPSGIQETQYF. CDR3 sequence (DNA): TGTGCCTGGAGTCCTAGCGGGATCCAAGAGACCCAGTACTTC.